This T cell receptor beta chain was found in a study of T-cell memory formation after mild COVID-19 (dated by TCRdb to the early 2020s). Context from the whole study: Most TCR sequence clusters were specific to one of the two donors. The cohort was made up of two young adult volunteers, one female and one male, who were previously healthy. Longitudinal TCRalpha and TCRbeta repertoire sequencing tracked T-cell clones expanding and contracting after mild COVID-19 in a couple of donors. General conclusions and limits of the study: Clones that contracted from day 15 to 85 showed balanced CD4/CD8 phenotypes, whereas a second wave of clones that expanded from day 15 to 37 leaned towards CD4+. Some responding clones were detected in pre-infection memory, which suggested that pre-existing cross-reactive memory T cells had joined the SARS-CoV-2 response. Only a couple of mild cases were covered in the study, and larger cohorts including severe cases with pre-infection samples were considered necessary. Contracting CD4+ clones appeared mostly in the CM and EM memory subsets, whereas CD8+ clones were enriched in EMRA. The second-wave clones that peaked on day 37 were not confirmed to be SARS-CoV-2 specific.

The instrument given in TCRdb is Illumina NovaSeq 6000. TCRalpha and TCRbeta cDNA libraries were built by 5'RACE with constant-segment primers, adding sample barcodes and unique molecular identifiers. RNA was extracted from every sample with Trizol reagent. Library amplification was performed in two PCR steps, and a second sample barcode and Illumina TruSeq adapters were introduced in the second step. Sequencing of the libraries was done on an Illumina NovaSeq, producing 2 x 150 bp paired-end reads. As for the authors' bioinformatics: With migec v1.2.7, reads were demultiplexed and then collapsed into UMI-guided consensus sequences. Using mixcr v2.1.11, UMI consensuses were aligned to TRA and TRB V and J templates and then assembled into clonotypes. Expanded or contracted clonotypes were those called significant by both edgeR and NoisET, with noise models trained on biological replicates. For edgeR calls, the cutoffs were a false discovery rate-adjusted p below 0.01 and a log2 fold-change threshold of 1. PCA with hierarchical clustering of max-normalized trajectories of the 1000 most abundant clonotypes was used as exploratory dynamics analysis. Each responding clone was given a CD4 or CD8 phenotype based on the CD4+ and CD8+ repertoires, which had been sequenced separately. TCRdb cleaned the public reads at Q25 with fastp, built clones with MiXCR and kept in-frame beta chains. All rows with the same CDR3 protein become a single entry with the most common DNA and genes. The V and J calls here are based on TCRdb, not the publication. For this sample there are roughly 100,000 distinct CDR3 sequences; under 15% appear just once. Of the sample, 27% is held by the ten largest clones.

Via the germline V gene, CDR1 is SNHLY and CDR2 FYNNEI. The CDR3 measures 15 amino acids from cysteine to phenylalanine. Only the CDR3 region is kept as DNA, spanning 45 bases read in frame from base 1. The V end gives up 4 bases and the J end 6 bases, leaving 8 bases in the junction not matched to a gene. For this clonotype: Its antigen remains unidentified. It has no much larger one-base neighbor in the sample; base qualities were not kept.

PBMCs were isolated by Ficoll-Paque density gradient centrifugation. Sequencing input: PBMCs or a T cell subset sorted from them (not recorded which). The chain is encoded by TRBV2 joined to TRBJ2-7, with 11 central nucleotides matching TRBD2. The receptor was derived from an adult woman who had mild COVID-19 (a few samples of this study predate the infection). The sample titles of this study are shuffled in the database, so cell type and time point are left out; the donor was told from shared clones. The CDR3 reads CASSGFSGGAVEQYF. The bases are TGTGCCAGCAGTGGATTTAGCGGGGGGGCCGTCGAGCAGTACTTC.